Each of the 2 T cell receptor beta chains below was sequenced from the same sample in a study of patients and donors after allogeneic stem cell transplantation (dated by TCRdb to 2020 to 2022). Libraries were made using RT-PCR. Sequencing was performed on a NextSeq 550. TCRdb reprocessed the public reads (quality trimming at Q25 with fastp, clone calling with MiXCR) and kept in-frame beta chains. Each entry merges the rows of one CDR3 protein and shows their most common DNA and genes. A total of 410,000 or so distinct CDR3 sequences appear in this sample, 16% of them only once. The ten biggest clones cover 7.2% of the sample. Material for sequencing was blood, either unsorted or a sorted T cell fraction (not recorded which). Receptors were obtained from a human donor who was either an allogeneic HSCT recipient or a stem cell or donor lymphocyte infusion donor (not recorded which). It is not recorded whose cells these are; they may come from a transplant donor.

This clonotype was counted only a few times. The chain is built from TRBV20-1 and TRBJ2-1; perhaps TRBD1 as D (5 bases). This CDR3 is 14 amino acids long. The germline CDR1 and CDR2 sequences are DFQATT and SNEGSKA (reference sequence). Trimming shortened V by 0 bases and J by 7 bases, and 13 bases separated the two germline ends. CDR3 nucleotide sequence: TGCAGTGCTAGAGATCGGCAGGGCTGGAATGAGCAGTTCTTC. It translates to CSARDRQGWNEQFF.

J is TRBJ1-5 and V is TRBV7-2; no firm D call. The V and J ends lost 1 base and 5 bases respectively, with 6 bases between them. There are 13 residues in the CDR3. CDR1 SGHTA and CDR2 FQGNSA come from the germline V gene. This chain's CDR3 is CASSLVRDQPQHF. The CDR3 DNA sequence: TGTGCCAGCAGCTTAGTACGCGATCAGCCCCAGCATTTT.